This T cell receptor (beta chain) was captured by sequencing in a study of identical twins. Study-level results: Abundant beta clonotypes from cord blood had fewer insertions, unlike memory repertoires, which showed none. Excess low generation probability was seen in twin-shared out-of-frame alpha sequences. Interpretation of the results relied on cross-sectional statistical analysis and not on following the same donors.

After template switching added a universal primer site, the resulting cDNA carried unique molecular identifiers. TCRdb recomputed calls from the 5' RACE reads with MiXCR, one row per CDR3 protein. The profile shows around 1.7 million distinct CDR3 sequences, around a third of them singletons. After removal of 3 bases from V and 6 bases from J, the junction contained 15 bases not matched to a gene. This CDR3 region has 18 residues. Per the germline V gene, CDR1 is SGHKS and CDR2 is YYEKEE (reference sequence). About this clonotype itself: Its matching antigen is unknown.

The sequenced material came from cord blood. V gene TRBV5-5 combines with J gene TRBJ2-3, with 11 nucleotides matching TRBD2. This clonotype originated in a newborn girl in good health. The CDR3 region is CASSSKPLRTSGSDTQYF. The CDR3 bases are TGTGCCAGCAGCTCGAAACCCCTTCGGACTAGCGGGTCGGATACGCAGTATTTT.